The 27 T cell receptor beta chains below all came from one sample that was sequenced in a study of early stage breast cancer tumors. The method was immunoSEQ multiplex PCR; TCRdb's version includes in-frame clones alone and lacks a portion of them. The sample lists some 21,000 clones; roughly 76% were seen once. Sequences were obtained from blood. The receptors originated from a person in their sixties or seventies with breast cancer.

This clone was seen a few times. The chain is built from TRBV4-1 and TRBJ2-7; TRBD1 is a possible D gene (6 bases). Trimming pared 0 bases from V and 5 bases from J, leaving 11 bases between. The germline CDR1 and CDR2 sequences are MGHRA and YSYEKL. The CDR3 extends over 14 amino acids. The CDR3 here is CASSQESQGNEQYF. Written as DNA, the CDR3 is TGCGCCAGCAGCCAAGAGTCACAGGGCAACGAGCAGTACTTC.

The rearrangement joins TRBV27 to TRBJ2-2; D is uncertain. CDR1 is MNHEY and CDR2 is SMNVEV in the germline V gene (reference sequence). This CDR3 has 15 residues. Trimming took off 2 bases at V and 5 bases at J, with 12 bases between the two ends. The CDR3 spells CASSLGPLGTGELFF. CDR3 in DNA: TGTGCCAGCAGTTTAGGGCCGCTGGGGACCGGGGAGCTGTTTTTT.

The chain couples TRBV6-5 to TRBJ2-7; D might be TRBD2 (6 bases). Germline V gene data show CDR1 as MNHEY and CDR2 as SVGAGI. V was cut by 5 bases and J by 0 bases, with 14 bases left in between. This CDR3 is 15 amino acids long. Here the CDR3 reads CASSPEGAGSYEQYF. The DNA for the CDR3 is TGTGCCAGCAGTCCCGAAGGAGCGGGCTCCTACGAGCAGTACTTC.

The CDR3 DNA reads TGTGCCAGCAGTGAGACAGGAGCCTATGGCTACACCTTC. It yields the protein CASSETGAYGYTF. The J gene is TRBJ1-2, the V gene TRBV6-5, with D possibly being TRBD1 (6 bases). This CDR3 is built from 13 residues. The germline CDR1 and CDR2 sequences are MNHEY and SVGAGI. Trimming left V 5 bases short and J 4 bases short, with 11 bases between.

This clone was observed a handful of times. This chain uses TRBV21-1 with TRBJ2-7; TRBD1, as called in the table, went unchecked against the DNA. TRBV21-1 is a documented pseudogene. CDR3 length: 17 residues. CDR3 nucleotides: TGTGCCAGCAGCAGACGAGCATTCGGGACAGGGGGGTACGAGCAGTACTTC. It specifies CASSRRAFGTGGYEQYF.

The sample holds one count of this clone. The CDR3 region is CASSGRLYNEQFF. The CDR3 DNA is TGTGCCAGCTCGGGACGGTTGTACAATGAGCAGTTCTTC. The chain combines TRBV6-1 with TRBJ2-1; either TRBD1 or TRBD2 may fit D (5 bases each). V lost 8 bases and J lost 4, with 12 bases in between. Germline V gene data show CDR1 as MNHNS and CDR2 as SASEGT. The CDR3 extends over 13 amino acids.

This clone was seen a few times. V usage is TRBV2 and J usage is TRBJ1-6; the match to TRBD1 covers 7 bases. CDR1 SNHLY and CDR2 FYNNEI come from the germline V gene. V dropped 10 bases and J dropped 5; count of bases not matched to a gene: 2. The CDR3 runs 12 residues. CDR3 sequence: CATDRDNSPLHF. The CDR3 DNA reads as TGTGCCACCGACAGGGATAATTCACCCCTCCACTTT.

The rearrangement links TRBV2 to TRBJ2-7, with 8 nucleotides matching TRBD2. The CDR3 length is 15 residues. The germline V gene encodes CDR1 SNHLY and CDR2 FYNNEI. Trimming took 8 bases from V and 0 from J; bases not matched to a gene: 9. The CDR3 sequence: CASSGRGLVSYEQYF. CDR3 DNA sequence: TGTGCCAGCTCGGGGCGGGGACTAGTCTCCTACGAGCAGTACTTC.

The V call is TRBV7-9, the J call TRBJ2-1; D may be TRBD2 (6 bases). CDR3 length: 14 amino acids. Germline CDR1 SEHNR, CDR2 FQNEAQ (reference sequence). V lost 6 bases and J lost 2, with 11 bases in between. The chain's CDR3 is CASSGGRTYNEQFF. The CDR3 nucleotides read TGTGCCAGCAGTGGGGGGAGGACCTACAATGAGCAGTTCTTC.

Only a few counts were recorded for this clone. The rearrangement links TRBV2 to TRBJ1-5, with D perhaps matching TRBD1 (5 bases). V shed 2 bases and J shed 4 bases, with 15 bases lying between them. There are 16 residues in the CDR3. CDR1 is SNHLY and CDR2 is FYNNEI in the germline V gene. CDR3 protein: CASSEQGVSGNQPQHF. The DNA for the CDR3 is TGTGCCAGCAGTGAACAGGGAGTAAGTGGGAATCAGCCCCAGCATTTT.

The count of this clone is one. The chain recombines TRBV9 with TRBJ2-1; D uncertain. The CDR3 runs to 13 residues. Germline lookup yields CDR1 SGDLS and CDR2 YYNGEE. The V and J ends lost 1 base and 5 bases respectively, with 7 bases between them. As DNA, the CDR3 is TGTGCCAGCAGCGTACGGATAAACAATGAGCAGTTCTTC. This sequence encodes CASSVRINNEQFF.

The chain couples TRBV14 to TRBJ2-1; D perhaps matches TRBD2 (5 bases). Trimming removed 1 base from V and 7 bases from J, with 14 bases in between. Germline CDR1 and CDR2: SGHDN and FVKESK. The CDR3 totals 15 residues. The CDR3 coding sequence is TGTGCCAGCAGCCAAGGGGGTTACGGCGGGAATGAGCAGTTCTTC. Its protein is CASSQGGYGGNEQFF.

V usage is TRBV5-5 and J usage is TRBJ2-1; 10 nucleotides align to TRBD2. V gave up 1 base and J gave up 7 bases; unmatched junction bases: 11. The CDR3 runs 17 residues. Looked up from germline, CDR1 is SGHKS and CDR2 is YYEKEE (reference sequence). The CDR3 region is CASSLSSGRSRRNEQFF. For the CDR3, the DNA is TGTGCCAGCAGCTTGAGTAGCGGGAGGTCTAGGAGGAATGAGCAGTTCTTC.

V usage is TRBV30 and J usage is TRBJ2-2, with D uncertain. Germline CDR1 and CDR2: GTSNPN and SVGIG (reference sequence). This CDR3 has 14 amino acids. V lost 0 bases to trimming and J lost 3 bases, with 8 bases between them. This CDR3 is CAWSVSEYTGELFF. DNA of the CDR3: TGTGCCTGGAGTGTCAGCGAATACACCGGGGAGCTGTTTTTT.

Here the CDR3 DNA reads TGTGCCAGTAGTAAGTCGGGGGGGGGCGTTTCTCCCCTCCACTTT. This encodes CASSKSGGGVSPLHF. This chain connects TRBV19 to TRBJ1-6; D is perhaps TRBD1 (6 bases). The V and J ends lost 4 bases and 13 bases respectively, with 20 bases between them. The CDR3 consists of 15 residues. Germline V gene lookup returns CDR1 LNHDA and CDR2 SQIVND (reference sequence).

V is TRBV7-9 and J is TRBJ2-1, with TRBD2 matching over 7 bases. Germline assignment: CDR1 SEHNR and CDR2 FQNEAQ (reference sequence). Germline trimming cut 5 bases from V and 5 bases from J; bases unmatched to any gene: 9. CDR3 length: 15 residues. The CDR3 protein is CASSDPGGWNNEQFF. The CDR3 DNA reads TGTGCCAGCAGCGATCCGGGAGGTTGGAACAATGAGCAGTTCTTC.

This clone was detected a few times. The chain recombines TRBV7-9 with TRBJ1-4; no clear D gene. Germline V gene lookup returns CDR1 SEHNR and CDR2 FQNEAQ (reference sequence). V shed 1 base and J shed 13 bases, with 16 bases lying between them. The CDR3 loop spans 14 amino acids. The CDR3 DNA reads as TGTGCCAGCAGCTTAGAGGCTCTAGGGAACTTACTGTTTTTT. Its protein product is CASSLEALGNLLFF.

The sample holds one count of this clone. V is TRBV13 and J is TRBJ2-1; unclear D gene. V lost 3 bases and J lost 6, with 12 bases in between. Germline CDR1 reads PRHDT; CDR2 reads FYEKMQ (reference sequence). This CDR3 is 14 amino acids long. As DNA, the CDR3 is TGTGCCAGCAGCTTCGAGAGCCGGGTCAATGAGCAGTTCTTC. Translated, it gives CASSFESRVNEQFF.

By share, this clone ranks as medium-sized. The chain joins TRBV6-5 to TRBJ1-2, with 7 bases identical to TRBD1. Germline CDR1 MNHEY, CDR2 SVGAGI. V was pared by 6 bases and J by 4 bases, with 11 bases of the junction left unmatched. The CDR3 spans 15 residues. The DNA of the CDR3 is TGTGCCAGCAGAGAACAGGGGCGTTTGGCCTATGGCTACACCTTC. Protein product: CASREQGRLAYGYTF.

V and J are TRBV28 and TRBJ2-1; D not certain. With 3 bases removed from V and 3 bases from J, the gap between germline ends came to 9 bases. From germline, CDR1 is MDHEN and CDR2 SYDVKM. This CDR3 has 14 residues. The CDR3 DNA is TGTGCCAGCAGTTTTGGACGGAACTACAATGAGCAGTTCTTC. Protein product: CASSFGRNYNEQFF.

The DNA for the CDR3 is TGTGCCAGCAGCTTGCAGGGAAGGGACACCGGGGAGCTGTTTTTT. Its translation: CASSLQGRDTGELFF. The rearrangement uses TRBV7-6 and TRBJ2-2, with D perhaps matching TRBD1 (5 bases). This CDR3 is 15 amino acids long. Trimming took 3 bases from V and 3 from J, leaving 11 bases between them. The germline gives CDR1 SGHVS, CDR2 FNYEAQ.

This clone appeared a single time. The chain has TRBV5-6 and TRBJ1-3; the D gene is possibly TRBD1 (6 bases). Trimming left V 1 base short and J 3 bases short, with 11 bases between. This CDR3 has 15 residues. Germline V gives CDR1 SGHDT, CDR2 YYEEEE. The CDR3: CASSLTGNRGNTIYF. CDR3 DNA sequence: TGTGCCAGCAGCTTGACAGGGAATCGTGGAAACACCATATATTTT.

V usage is TRBV7-3 and J usage is TRBJ1-1; D call uncertain. V was pared by 2 bases and J by 2 bases, with 6 bases between. Germline V CDR1 and CDR2: SGHTA, FQGTGA. There are 13 residues in the CDR3. DNA of the CDR3: TGTGCCAGCAGCTTAGAGAGAAACACTGAAGCTTTCTTT. It translates to CASSLERNTEAFF.

The chain uses TRBV5-4 and TRBJ2-7, with 10 bases matching TRBD1. In germline, CDR1 is SGHNT, CDR2 YYREEE (reference sequence). CDR3 size: 15 residues. The V segment lost 5 bases and the J segment 2 bases; nucleotides outside the gene matches: 7. CDR3 DNA: TGTGCCAGCAGGGGGGGACAGGGGATGCCCTACGAGCAGTACTTC. Protein sequence: CASRGGQGMPYEQYF. Variable domain in full (rest from reference TRBV5-4 and TRBJ2-7): ETGVTQSPTHLIKTRGQQVTLRCSSQSGHNTVSWYQQALGQGPQFIFQYYREEENGRGNFPPRFSGLQFPNYSSELNVNALELDDSALYLCASRGGQGMPYEQYFGPGTRLTVT.

The chain has TRBV7-6 and TRBJ2-5, with D perhaps TRBD1 (6 bases). Per the germline V gene, CDR1 is SGHVS and CDR2 is FNYEAQ. V lost 11 bases and J 5 bases, leaving 15 bases between the germline ends. The CDR3 has 12 residues. Written as DNA, the CDR3 is TGTGCCGTCCGCAGGGGCTACGAGACCCAGTACTTC. This translates into CAVRRGYETQYF.

This clone was counted a few times. This chain joins TRBV6-1 and TRBJ2-2, with D perhaps given as TRBD1 or TRBD2 (7 bases each). Germline CDR1 reads MNHNS; CDR2 reads SASEGT. V was trimmed by 7 bases and J by 9 bases, leaving 18 bases between them. There are 14 residues in the CDR3. In DNA, the CDR3 is TGTGCCAGCAAGGAGGCAGGGGGGGCGCGGGAGCTGTTTTTT. This gives the protein CASKEAGGARELFF.

This clone was found once. The chain is built from TRBV5-1 and TRBJ2-1, with 9 bases matching TRBD2. The CDR3 has 21 amino acids. Trimming removed 0 bases from V and 0 bases from J; junction bases left unmatched: 16. Germline V gene lookup returns CDR1 SGHRS and CDR2 YFSETQ. Here the CDR3 DNA reads TGCGCCAGCAGCTTGGATAATAAGGCGGGGGGGCTTAGGAGCTCCTACAATGAGCAGTTCTTC. Encoded protein: CASSLDNKAGGLRSSYNEQFF.